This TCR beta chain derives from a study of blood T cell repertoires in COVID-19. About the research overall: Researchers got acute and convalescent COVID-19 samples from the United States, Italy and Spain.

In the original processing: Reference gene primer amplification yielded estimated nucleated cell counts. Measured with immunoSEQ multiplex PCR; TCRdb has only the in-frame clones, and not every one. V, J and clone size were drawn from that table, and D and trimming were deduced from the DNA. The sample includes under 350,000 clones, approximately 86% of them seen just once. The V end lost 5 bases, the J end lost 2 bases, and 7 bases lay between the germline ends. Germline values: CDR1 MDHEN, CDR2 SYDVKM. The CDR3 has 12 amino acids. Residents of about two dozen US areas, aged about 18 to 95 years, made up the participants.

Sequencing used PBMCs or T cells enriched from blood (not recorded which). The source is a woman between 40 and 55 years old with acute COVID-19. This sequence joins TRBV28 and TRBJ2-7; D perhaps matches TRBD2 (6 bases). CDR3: CASSSGPYEQYF. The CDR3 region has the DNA TGTGCCAGCAGTAGCGGGCCCTACGAGCAGTACTTC.